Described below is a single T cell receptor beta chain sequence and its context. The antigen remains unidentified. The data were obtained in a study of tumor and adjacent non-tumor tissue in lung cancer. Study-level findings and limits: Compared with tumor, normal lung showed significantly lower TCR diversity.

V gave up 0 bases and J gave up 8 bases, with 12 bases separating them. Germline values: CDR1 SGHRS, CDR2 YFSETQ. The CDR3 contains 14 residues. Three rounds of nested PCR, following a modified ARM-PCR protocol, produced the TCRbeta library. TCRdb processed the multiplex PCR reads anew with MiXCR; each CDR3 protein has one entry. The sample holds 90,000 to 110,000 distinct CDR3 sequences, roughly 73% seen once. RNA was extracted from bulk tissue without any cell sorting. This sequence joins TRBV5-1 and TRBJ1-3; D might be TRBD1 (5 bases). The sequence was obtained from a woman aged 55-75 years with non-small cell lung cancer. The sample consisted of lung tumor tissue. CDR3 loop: CASSLEAGRDTIYF. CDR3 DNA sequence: TGCGCCAGCAGCTTGGAGGCAGGGAGGGACACCATATATTTT. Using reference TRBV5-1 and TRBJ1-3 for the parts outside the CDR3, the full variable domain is KAGVTQTPRYLIKTRGQQVTLSCSPISGHRSVSWYQQTPGQGLQFLFEYFSETQRNKGNFPGRFSGRQFSNSRSEMNVSTLELGDSALYLCASSLEAGRDTIYFGEGSWLTVV.